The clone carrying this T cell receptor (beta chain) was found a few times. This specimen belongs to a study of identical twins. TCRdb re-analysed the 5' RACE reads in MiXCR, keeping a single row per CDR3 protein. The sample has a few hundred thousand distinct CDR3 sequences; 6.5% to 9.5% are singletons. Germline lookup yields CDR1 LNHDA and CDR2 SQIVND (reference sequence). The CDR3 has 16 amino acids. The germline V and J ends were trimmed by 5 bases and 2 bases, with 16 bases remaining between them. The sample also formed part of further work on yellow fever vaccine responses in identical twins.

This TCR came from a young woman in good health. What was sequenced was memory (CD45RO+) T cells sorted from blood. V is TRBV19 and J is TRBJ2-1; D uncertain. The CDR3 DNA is TGTGCCAGTAGTGCCCCTTTAGGTCGTACCTACAATGAGCAGTTCTTC. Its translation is CASSAPLGRTYNEQFF.